A single sample is the source of the 4 T cell receptor beta chains below, sequenced in a study of T cells after yellow fever vaccination. One entry per CDR3 protein results from TCRdb running MiXCR on the 5' RACE reads. Of 400,000 to 450,000 distinct CDR3 sequences in the sample, roughly a sixth are singletons; the top ten hold 15% to 20%. The sequenced sample was PBMCs, obtained before the yellow fever booster vaccination. These receptors came from a man aged 18 to 29 who received the YFV17D yellow fever vaccine.

V and J are TRBV10-2 and TRBJ2-7; TRBD1 matches 9 bases. The CDR3 consists of 13 residues. Germline CDR1 is WSHSY and CDR2 is SAAADI. J gave up 4 bases and V 7 bases, and 5 bases lay outside the gene matches. CDR3 nucleotide sequence: TGCGCCAGCACCAGGGGACAGGGTTACGAGCAGTACGTC. Translating gives CASTRGQGYEQYV.

The chain has TRBV6-5 and TRBJ2-1; TRBD2 aligns across 8 bases. In germline, CDR1 is MNHEY, CDR2 SVGAGI. The CDR3 consists of 15 residues. The junction had 9 bases not matched to a gene; V was cut back by 4 bases and J by 7 bases. This CDR3 reads CASSLRGGAGNEQFF. The CDR3 DNA is TGTGCCAGCAGTTTACGGGGGGGGGCTGGTAATGAGCAGTTCTTC.

The J gene is TRBJ2-7, the V gene TRBV6-2 or TRBV6-3; no clear D. Trimming took off 5 bases at V and 2 bases at J, with 25 bases between the two ends. CDR1 and CDR2 (germline): MNHEY, SVGEGT. CDR3 length: 18 residues. The CDR3, as DNA: TGTGCCAGCAGTCCCACCCCGACTTGGGCTCTACCCACCTACGAGCAGTACTTC. It encodes CASSPTPTWALPTYEQYF.

This clonotype has more than one count but fewer than ten. The rearrangement links TRBV5-1 to TRBJ2-7; 10 bases are a match to TRBD1. The CDR3 has 15 amino acids. The trim removed 3 bases at V and 6 bases at J, leaving 9 bases unmatched. CDR1 is SGHRS, CDR2 YFSETQ, per germline. The CDR3 DNA reads as TGCGCCAGCAGCTGGACTGGGACAGGGGATCTCGAGCAGTACTTC. This sequence encodes CASSWTGTGDLEQYF.